This is a list of T cell receptor beta chains from one sample in a study of spatial heterogeneity in lung cancer. MiXCR was run by TCRdb on the 5' RACE reads, yielding one entry per CDR3 protein. The sample has some 64,000 distinct CDR3 sequences; 8.4% are singletons. Material: PBMCs, obtained at surgery. The source of these receptors is a female donor with early-stage non-small cell lung cancer. The CDR3 runs from the conserved cysteine through the conserved F or W. A D gene is named only where the DNA matches it firmly. Size is omitted from some rows. Given values are once, few, many or a class for expanded clones.

>TRBJ2-3|.|.|TRBV6-5
CASSSPTRSADTQYF
TGTGCCAGCAGTTCCCCGACTAGATCAGCAGATACGCAGTATTTT
>TRBJ2-3|.|few|TRBV27
CASSVILGTQPEDTQYF
TGTGCCAGCAGCGTGATCCTAGGGACCCAACCGGAGGATACGCAGTATTTT
>TRBJ1-1|.|.|TRBV5-1
CASSFRGEFNTEAFF
TGCGCCAGCAGCTTCCGAGGTGAATTCAACACTGAAGCTTTCTTT
>TRBJ1-3|.|few|TRBV2
CASSELEEADSGNTIYF
TGTGCCAGCAGTGAATTGGAGGAGGCTGACTCTGGAAACACCATATATTTT
>TRBJ2-1|TRBD2|few|TRBV11-2
CASSRLAEGVTHEQFF
TGTGCCAGCAGCCGACTAGCGGAGGGGGTTACGCATGAGCAGTTCTTC
>TRBJ2-3|.|.|TRBV6-5
CASSYSDRGGRTDTQYF
TGTGCCAGCAGTTACTCGGACCGAGGTGGGCGCACAGATACGCAGTATTTT
>TRBJ2-3|.|few|TRBV19
CASSGGATGTPSTDTQYF
TGTGCCAGTAGCGGAGGAGCGACCGGGACACCTAGCACAGATACGCAGTATTTT
>TRBJ1-1|.|many|TRBV12-3/TRBV12-4
CASSSVSNTEAFF
TGTGCCAGCAGTTCCGTGAGTAACACTGAAGCTTTCTTT
>TRBJ2-1|.|many|TRBV4-2
CASSQLDNEQFF
TGTGCCAGCAGCCAGTTAGACAATGAGCAGTTCTTC
>TRBJ1-6|TRBD1|few|TRBV12-3/TRBV12-4
CASSLQGESPLHF
TGTGCCAGCAGTTTACAGGGGGAGTCACCCCTCCACTTT
>TRBJ1-6|.|.|TRBV27
CASSWRDPNSPLHF
TGTGCCAGCAGTTGGAGGGACCCTAATTCACCCCTCCACTTT
>TRBJ2-6|.|many|TRBV13
CASSWALGRGAGANVLTF
TGTGCCAGCAGCTGGGCGCTGGGCAGGGGGGCTGGGGCCAACGTCCTGACTTTC
>TRBJ2-1|TRBD2|few|TRBV7-9
CASSPRGLAGSYNEQFF
TGTGCCAGCAGCCCCCGAGGGCTAGCGGGTTCCTACAATGAGCAGTTCTTC
>TRBJ2-2|.|once|TRBV5-1
CASGPGTRNTGELFF
TGCGCCAGCGGACCCGGGACAAGGAACACCGGGGAGCTGTTTTTT
>TRBJ2-7|.|.|TRBV10-3
CAISGTDSYEQYF
TGTGCCATCAGTGGAACCGACTCCTACGAGCAGTACTTC
>TRBJ2-7|TRBD2|few|TRBV3-1
CASSLGTSGEQYF
TGTGCCAGCAGCCTTGGGACTAGCGGCGAGCAGTACTTC
>TRBJ2-2|TRBD2|.|TRBV5-1
CASSSNTPGLAGTGELFF
TGCGCCAGCAGCTCGAATACCCCGGGACTAGCGGGAACCGGGGAGCTGTTTTTT
>TRBJ2-1|TRBD1|many|TRBV5-4
CASSLNRGANEQFF
TGTGCCAGCAGCTTAAACAGGGGGGCGAATGAGCAGTTCTTC
>TRBJ2-1|TRBD2|many|TRBV10-3
CAIRGTSYNEQFF
TGTGCCATCAGGGGGACTAGCTACAATGAGCAGTTCTTC
>TRBJ2-7|TRBD2|many|TRBV28
CASSLWSSGSLSEQYF
TGTGCCAGCAGTTTATGGTCTAGCGGGAGTCTTAGCGAGCAGTACTTC
>TRBJ1-5|.|.|TRBV7-9
CASRSSGGNQPQHF
TGTGCCAGCAGAAGCTCGGGGGGCAATCAGCCCCAGCATTTT
>TRBJ2-1|.|.|TRBV28
CASSPGTDPFYVQFF
TGTGCCAGCAGCCCCGGGACGGACCCCTTTTACGTGCAGTTCTTC
>TRBJ1-1|.|.|TRBV7-3
CASSLKLRTEAFF
TGTGCCAGCAGCTTAAAGCTAAGGACTGAAGCTTTCTTT
>TRBJ2-1|TRBD2|.|TRBV19
CASSMISGGAEEQFF
TGTGCCAGTAGTATGATTAGCGGGGGGGCCGAAGAGCAGTTCTTC